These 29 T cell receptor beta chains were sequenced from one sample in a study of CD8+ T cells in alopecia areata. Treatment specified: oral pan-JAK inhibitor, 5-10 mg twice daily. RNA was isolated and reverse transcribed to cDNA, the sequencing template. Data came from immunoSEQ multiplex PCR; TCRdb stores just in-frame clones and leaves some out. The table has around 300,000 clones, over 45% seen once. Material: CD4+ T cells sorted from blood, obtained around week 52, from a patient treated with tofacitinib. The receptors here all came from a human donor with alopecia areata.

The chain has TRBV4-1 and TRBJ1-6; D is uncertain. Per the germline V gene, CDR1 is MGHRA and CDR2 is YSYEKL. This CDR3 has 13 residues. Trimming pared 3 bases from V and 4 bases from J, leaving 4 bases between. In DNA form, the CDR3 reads TGCGCCAGCAGCCAGGTTTATAATTCACCCCTCCACTTT. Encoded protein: CASSQVYNSPLHF.

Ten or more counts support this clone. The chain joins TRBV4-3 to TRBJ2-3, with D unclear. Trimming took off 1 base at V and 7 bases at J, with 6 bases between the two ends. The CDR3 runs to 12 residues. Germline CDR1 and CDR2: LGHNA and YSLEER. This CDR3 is CASSQVGNTQYF. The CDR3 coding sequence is TGCGCCAGCAGCCAAGTAGGGAATACGCAGTATTTT.

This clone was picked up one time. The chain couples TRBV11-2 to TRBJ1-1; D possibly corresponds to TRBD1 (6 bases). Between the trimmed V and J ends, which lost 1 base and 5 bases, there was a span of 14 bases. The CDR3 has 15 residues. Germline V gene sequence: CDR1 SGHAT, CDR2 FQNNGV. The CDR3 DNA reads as TGTGCCAGCAGCTTAGTGGAGGGGGTCGGTACTGAAGCTTTCTTT. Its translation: CASSLVEGVGTEAFF. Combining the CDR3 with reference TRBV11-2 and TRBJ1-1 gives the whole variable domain EAGVAQSPRYKIIEKRQSVAFWCNPISGHATLYWYQQILGQGPKLLIQFQNNGVVDDSQLPKDRFSAERLKGVDSTLKIQPAKLEDSAVYLCASSLVEGVGTEAFFGQGTRLTVV.

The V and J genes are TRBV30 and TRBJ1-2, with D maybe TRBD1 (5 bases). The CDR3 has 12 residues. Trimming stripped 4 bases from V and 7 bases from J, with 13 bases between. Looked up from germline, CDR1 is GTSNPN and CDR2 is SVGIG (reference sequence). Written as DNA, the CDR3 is TGTGCCTGGATCCATGGGACGACTGGCTACACCTTC. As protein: CAWIHGTTGYTF.

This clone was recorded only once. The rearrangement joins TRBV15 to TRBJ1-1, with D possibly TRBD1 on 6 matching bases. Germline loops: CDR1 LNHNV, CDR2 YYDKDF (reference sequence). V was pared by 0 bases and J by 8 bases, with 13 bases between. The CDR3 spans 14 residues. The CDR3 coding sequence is TGTGCCACCAGCAGAGAGGCGGGGGCGAGCGAAGCTTTCTTT. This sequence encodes CATSREAGASEAFF.

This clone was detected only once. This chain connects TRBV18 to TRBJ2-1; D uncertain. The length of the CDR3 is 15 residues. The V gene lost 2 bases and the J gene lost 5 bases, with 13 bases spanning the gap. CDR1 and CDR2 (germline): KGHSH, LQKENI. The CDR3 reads CASSPYIGWDNEQFF. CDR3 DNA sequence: TGTGCCAGCTCACCATATATCGGCTGGGACAATGAGCAGTTCTTC.

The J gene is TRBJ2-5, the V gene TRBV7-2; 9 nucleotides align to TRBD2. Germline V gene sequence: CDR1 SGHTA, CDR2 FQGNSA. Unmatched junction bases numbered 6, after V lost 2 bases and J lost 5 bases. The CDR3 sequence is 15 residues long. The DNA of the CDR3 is TGTGCCAGCAGCTTACGAGCGGGGGGCGGGGAGACCCAGTACTTC. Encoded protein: CASSLRAGGGETQYF.

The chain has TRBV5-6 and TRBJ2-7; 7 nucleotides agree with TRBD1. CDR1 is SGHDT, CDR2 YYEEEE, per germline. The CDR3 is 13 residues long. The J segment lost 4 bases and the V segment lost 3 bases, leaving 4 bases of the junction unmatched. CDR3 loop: CASSWTGGYEQYF. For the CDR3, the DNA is TGTGCCAGCAGCTGGACAGGAGGTTACGAGCAGTACTTC. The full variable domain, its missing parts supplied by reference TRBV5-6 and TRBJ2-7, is DAGVTQSPTHLIKTRGQQVTLRCSPKSGHDTVSWYQQALGQGPQFIFQYYEEEERQRGNFPDRFSGHQFPNYSSELNVNALLLGDSALYLCASSWTGGYEQYFGPGTRLTVT.

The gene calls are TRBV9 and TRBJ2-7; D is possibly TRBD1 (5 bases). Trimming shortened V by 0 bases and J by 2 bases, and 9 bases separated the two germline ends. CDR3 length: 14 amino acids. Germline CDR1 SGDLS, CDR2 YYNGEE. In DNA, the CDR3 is TGTGCCAGCAGCGTAGCCTCAGGGACCTACGAGCAGTACTTC. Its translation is CASSVASGTYEQYF.

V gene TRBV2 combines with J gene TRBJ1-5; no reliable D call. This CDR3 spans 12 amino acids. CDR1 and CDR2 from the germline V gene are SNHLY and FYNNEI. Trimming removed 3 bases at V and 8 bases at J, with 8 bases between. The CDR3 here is CASSDGREPQHF. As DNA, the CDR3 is TGTGCCAGCAGTGACGGGAGGGAGCCCCAGCATTTT.

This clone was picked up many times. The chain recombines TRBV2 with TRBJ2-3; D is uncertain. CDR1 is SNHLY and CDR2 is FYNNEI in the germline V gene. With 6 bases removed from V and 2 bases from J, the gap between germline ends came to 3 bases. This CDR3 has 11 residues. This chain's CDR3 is CASSLTDTQYF. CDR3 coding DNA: TGTGCCAGCAGCCTCACAGATACGCAGTATTTT.

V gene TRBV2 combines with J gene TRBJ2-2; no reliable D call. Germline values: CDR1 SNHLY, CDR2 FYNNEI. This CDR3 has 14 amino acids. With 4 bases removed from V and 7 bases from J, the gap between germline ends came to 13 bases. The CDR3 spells CASSVTNKVGELFF. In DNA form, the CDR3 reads TGTGCCAGCAGTGTGACAAACAAAGTCGGGGAGCTGTTTTTT.

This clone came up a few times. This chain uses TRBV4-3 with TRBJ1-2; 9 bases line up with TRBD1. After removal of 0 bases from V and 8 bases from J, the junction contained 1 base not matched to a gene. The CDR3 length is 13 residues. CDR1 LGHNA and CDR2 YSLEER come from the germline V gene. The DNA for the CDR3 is TGCGCCAGCAGCCAAGAGACAGGGGGAGGCTACACCTTC. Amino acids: CASSQETGGGYTF.

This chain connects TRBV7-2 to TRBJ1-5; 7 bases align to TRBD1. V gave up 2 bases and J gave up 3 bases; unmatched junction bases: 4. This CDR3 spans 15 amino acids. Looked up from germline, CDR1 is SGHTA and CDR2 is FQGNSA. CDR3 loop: CASSLRGQFNQPQHF. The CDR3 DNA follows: TGTGCCAGCAGCTTACGGGGACAGTTCAATCAGCCCCAGCATTTT.

The CDR3 nucleotides read TGTGCCTGGAGGCAGGGACCCCAAGAGACCCAGTACTTC. Translation gives CAWRQGPQETQYF. The V gene is TRBV30, the J gene TRBJ2-5; D tentatively reads TRBD1 or TRBD2 (5 bases each). V was clipped by 3 bases and J by 1 base, with 9 bases between them. The CDR3 is 13 residues long. In germline, CDR1 is GTSNPN, CDR2 SVGIG (reference sequence).

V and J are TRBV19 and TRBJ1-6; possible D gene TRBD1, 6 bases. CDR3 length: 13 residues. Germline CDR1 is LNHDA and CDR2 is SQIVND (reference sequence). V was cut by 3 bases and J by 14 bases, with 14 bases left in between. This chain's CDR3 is CASSIGGLGALHF. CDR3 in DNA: TGTGCCAGTAGTATTGGGGGCCTCGGGGCCCTCCACTTT.

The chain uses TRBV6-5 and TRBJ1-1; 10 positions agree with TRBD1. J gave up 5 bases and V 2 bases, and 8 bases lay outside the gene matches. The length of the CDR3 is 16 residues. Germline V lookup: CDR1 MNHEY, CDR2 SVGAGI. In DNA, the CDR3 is TGTGCCAGCAGTTACGGACGGGGACAGGGGAAAACTGAAGCTTTCTTT. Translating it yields CASSYGRGQGKTEAFF.

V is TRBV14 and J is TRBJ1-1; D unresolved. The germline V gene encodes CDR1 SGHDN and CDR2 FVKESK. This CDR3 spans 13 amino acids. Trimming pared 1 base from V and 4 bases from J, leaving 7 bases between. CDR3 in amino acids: CASSQVRATEAFF. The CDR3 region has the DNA TGTGCCAGCAGCCAAGTTCGGGCCACTGAAGCTTTCTTT.

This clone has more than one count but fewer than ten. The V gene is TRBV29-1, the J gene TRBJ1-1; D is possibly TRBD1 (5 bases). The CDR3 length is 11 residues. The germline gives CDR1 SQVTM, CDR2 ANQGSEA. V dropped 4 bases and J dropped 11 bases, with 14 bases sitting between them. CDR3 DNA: TGCAGCGTTGCGGACACGGTACGTGCTTTCTTT. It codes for CSVADTVRAFF.

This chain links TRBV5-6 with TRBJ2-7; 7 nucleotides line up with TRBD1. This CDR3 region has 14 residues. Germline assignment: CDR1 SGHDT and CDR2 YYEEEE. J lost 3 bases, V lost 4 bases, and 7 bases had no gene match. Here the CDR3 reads CASSPVGQHYEQYF. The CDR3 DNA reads TGTGCCAGCAGCCCGGTGGGACAGCACTACGAGCAGTACTTC. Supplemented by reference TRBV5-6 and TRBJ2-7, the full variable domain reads DAGVTQSPTHLIKTRGQQVTLRCSPKSGHDTVSWYQQALGQGPQFIFQYYEEEERQRGNFPDRFSGHQFPNYSSELNVNALLLGDSALYLCASSPVGQHYEQYFGPGTRLTVT.

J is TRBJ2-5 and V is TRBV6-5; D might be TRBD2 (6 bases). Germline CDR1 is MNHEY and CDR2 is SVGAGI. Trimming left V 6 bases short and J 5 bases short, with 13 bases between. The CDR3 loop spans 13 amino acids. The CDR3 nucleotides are TGTGCCAGCAGAGAACTAGCCCGGGAGACCCAGTACTTC. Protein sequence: CASRELARETQYF.

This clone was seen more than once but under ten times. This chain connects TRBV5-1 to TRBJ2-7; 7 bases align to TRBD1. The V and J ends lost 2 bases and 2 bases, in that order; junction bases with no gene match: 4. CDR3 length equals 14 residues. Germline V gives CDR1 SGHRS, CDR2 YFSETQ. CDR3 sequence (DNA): TGCGCCAGCAGCTTATTAGGGGGCACCTACGAGCAGTACTTC. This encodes CASSLLGGTYEQYF.

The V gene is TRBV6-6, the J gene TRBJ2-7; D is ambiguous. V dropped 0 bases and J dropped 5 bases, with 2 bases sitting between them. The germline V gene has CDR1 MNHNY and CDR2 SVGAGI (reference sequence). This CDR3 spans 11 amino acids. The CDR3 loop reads CASSYSNEQYF. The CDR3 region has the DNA TGTGCCAGCAGTTACTCAAACGAGCAGTACTTC.

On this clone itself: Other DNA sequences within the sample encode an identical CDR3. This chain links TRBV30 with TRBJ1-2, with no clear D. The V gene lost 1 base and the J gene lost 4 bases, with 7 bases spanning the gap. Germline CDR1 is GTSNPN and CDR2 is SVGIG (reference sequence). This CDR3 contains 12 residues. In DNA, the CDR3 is TGTGCCTGGAGTGCGGGGAGCTATGGCTACACCTTC. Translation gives CAWSAGSYGYTF. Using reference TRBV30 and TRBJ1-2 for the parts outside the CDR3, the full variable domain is SQTIHQWPATLVQPVGSPLSLECTVEGTSNPNLYWYRQAAGRGLQLLFYSVGIGQISSEVPQNLSASRPQDRQFILSSKKLLLSDSGFYLCAWSAGSYGYTFGSGTRLTVV.

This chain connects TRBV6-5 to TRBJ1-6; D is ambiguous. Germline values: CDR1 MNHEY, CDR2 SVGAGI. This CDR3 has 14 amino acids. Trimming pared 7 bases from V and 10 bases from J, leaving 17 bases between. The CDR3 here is CASTSQGKTSPLHF. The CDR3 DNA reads TGTGCCAGCACCTCCCAAGGGAAGACCTCACCCCTCCACTTT.

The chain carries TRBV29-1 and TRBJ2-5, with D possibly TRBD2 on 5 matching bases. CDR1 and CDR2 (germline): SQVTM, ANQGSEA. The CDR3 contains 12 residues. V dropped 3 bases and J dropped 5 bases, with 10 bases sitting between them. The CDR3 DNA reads TGCAGCGTTGATTCGGGGTCCGAGACCCAGTACTTC. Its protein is CSVDSGSETQYF.

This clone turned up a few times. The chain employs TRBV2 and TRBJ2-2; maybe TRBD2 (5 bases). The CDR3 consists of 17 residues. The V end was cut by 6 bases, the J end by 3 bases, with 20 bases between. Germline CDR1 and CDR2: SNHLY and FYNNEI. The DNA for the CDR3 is TGTGCCAGCAGGACCCCGAGGGCGGGCCGTCACACCGGGGAGCTGTTTTTT. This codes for CASRTPRAGRHTGELFF.

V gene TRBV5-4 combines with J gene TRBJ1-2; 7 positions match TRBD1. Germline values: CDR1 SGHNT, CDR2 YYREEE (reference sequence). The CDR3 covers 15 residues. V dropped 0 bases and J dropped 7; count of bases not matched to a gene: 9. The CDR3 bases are TGTGCCAGCAGCTTGGAACAGGGGATCGGTGTTGGCTACACCTTC. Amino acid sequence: CASSLEQGIGVGYTF.

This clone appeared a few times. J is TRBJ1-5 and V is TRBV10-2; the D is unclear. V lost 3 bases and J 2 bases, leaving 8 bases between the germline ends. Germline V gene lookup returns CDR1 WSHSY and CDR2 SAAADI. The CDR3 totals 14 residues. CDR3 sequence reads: CASSDPTGNQPQHF. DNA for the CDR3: TGCGCCAGCAGTGACCCGACGGGCAATCAGCCCCAGCATTTT.